The sample holds many counts of the clone carrying this T cell receptor beta chain. Alongside a J-beta primer mix, a sample-barcoded 5' primer served in a second PCR lasting roughly 6 to 12 cycles. MiXCR, run by TCRdb on the 5' RACE reads, gives a single entry per CDR3 protein. The sample includes a few hundred thousand distinct CDR3 sequences, about 55% of them seen just once. These data originate in a study of blood T cells in healthy people across ages. It was 8 to 10 milliliters of peripheral blood that were drawn from each donor. This receptor was obtained from a man aged 60 to 69 in good health. Specimen: blood.

CDR3 protein: CSAYPLGGQETQYF. Written as DNA, the CDR3 is TGCAGTGCTTATCCACTTGGGGGCCAAGAGACCCAGTACTTC. The chain employs TRBV20-1 and TRBJ2-5; the D call may be TRBD1 or TRBD2 (5 bases each). Germline values: CDR1 DFQATT, CDR2 SNEGSKA (reference sequence). V lost 5 bases and J 1 base, leaving 14 bases between the germline ends. The CDR3 spans 14 residues.